The rows below give T cell receptor beta chains drawn from one sample of a study of blood T cell repertoires in COVID-19. TCRdb keeps only in-frame clones here, not all; method: immunoSEQ multiplex PCR. The sample has approximately 330,000 clones; roughly 87% are singletons. The sequenced sample was peripheral blood. These receptors all stem from a young man with COVID-19, enrolled during active disease. Both conserved end residues are part of each CDR3. A D gene is named only where the DNA matches it firmly. The listing skips clone size in some rows; elsewhere it reads once, few, many or a size class.

V	D	size	J	DNA	CDR3
TRBV27	TRBD1	NA	TRBJ2-1	TGTGCCAGCAGTTTGGTGGGACAGGGAGGTAGTGAGCAGTTCTTC	CASSLVGQGGSEQFF
TRBV7-2	NA	NA	TRBJ2-5	TGTGCCAGCAGCTTTTCCAGAAGACTAGACATAAAAGAGACCCAGTACTTC	CASSFSRRLDIKETQYF
TRBV20-1	TRBD2	many	TRBJ2-7	TGCAGTGCTAGTATCCTAGCGGGAGAAGAGGCCTACGAGCAGTACTTC	CSASILAGEEAYEQYF
TRBV7-3	NA	NA	TRBJ1-3	TGTGCCAGCAGCCCCAGGCCGGCCGGGGGAAGCGGAAACACCATATATTTT	CASSPRPAGGSGNTIYF
TRBV19	TRBD2	NA	TRBJ2-4	TGTGCCAGTAGTATCAGAGCCGGTCTAGCGGGGGGCGGAGCCAAAAACATTCAGTACTTC	CASSIRAGLAGGGAKNIQYF
TRBV10-3	NA	NA	TRBJ1-5	TGTGCCATCAGTGAATTGGAGGGAGGGCATCAGCCCCAGCATTTT	CAISELEGGHQPQHF
TRBV9	NA	NA	TRBJ2-7	TGTGCCAGCAGCGTAGTGGAGGGGTACGAGCAGTACTTC	CASSVVEGYEQYF
TRBV6-2/TRBV6-3	TRBD2	NA	TRBJ2-2	TGTGCCAGCAGTTCACTAGCGGGAGGGTACACCGGGGAGCTGTTTTTT	CASSSLAGGYTGELFF
TRBV5-1	TRBD1	NA	TRBJ2-2	TGCGCCAGCAGCTTCGGACAGGGGTTAGGCACCGGGGAGCTGTTTTTT	CASSFGQGLGTGELFF
TRBV12-5	TRBD1	NA	TRBJ2-7	TGTGCTAGTGGTCCTCTCCAGGGGGCCTACGAGCAGTACTTC	CASGPLQGAYEQYF
TRBV3-1/TRBV3-2	TRBD2	NA	TRBJ2-7	TGTGCCAGCAGCCCGGTGGGGGGGTCCTCCTACGAGCAGTACTTC	CASSPVGGSSYEQYF
TRBV19	TRBD2	NA	TRBJ2-5	TGTGCCAGTAGTATTGCCGGGACTAGCGGGGGAGAGACCCAGTACTTC	CASSIAGTSGGETQYF
TRBV24-1	TRBD1	NA	TRBJ2-2	TGTGCCACCAGTGACCCCGGGACAGGGGATTCCGGGGAGCTGTTTTTT	CATSDPGTGDSGELFF
TRBV27	TRBD1	NA	TRBJ1-1	TGTGCCAGCAGTTTCGGGACAGGGGGCAGGTTGAACACTGAAGCTTTCTTT	CASSFGTGGRLNTEAFF
TRBV7-3	TRBD2	NA	TRBJ2-3	TGTGCCAGCAGCTTATATGGTAGCGGGAGAGCGACAGATACGCAGTATTTT	CASSLYGSGRATDTQYF
TRBV4-1	NA	once	TRBJ2-1	TGCGCCAGCAGCCAGGCGAGAAGGTTGTCAGGGCGTGAGCAGTTCTTC	CASSQARRLSGREQFF
TRBV4-1	TRBD1	NA	TRBJ1-4	TGCGCCAGCAGCCTTTCTGACAGGGGGAATGAAAAACTGTTTTTT	CASSLSDRGNEKLFF
TRBV6-5	TRBD1	NA	TRBJ2-7	TGTGCCAGCAGTACAGGGGACGGAACCTACGAGCAGTACTTC	CASSTGDGTYEQYF
TRBV5-4	TRBD2	NA	TRBJ2-7	TGTGCCAGCACATGGCGGGAGCAAGGCGAGCAGTACTTC	CASTWREQGEQYF
TRBV7-2	NA	NA	TRBJ1-2	TGTGCCAGCAGCTTCAGGGATGCCTATGGCTACACCTTC	CASSFRDAYGYTF
TRBV5-8	TRBD1	NA	TRBJ2-6	TGTGCCAGCAGCCCAACAGGGGCTCGCTCTGGGGCCAACGTCCTGACTTTC	CASSPTGARSGANVLTF
TRBV11-3	TRBD2	NA	TRBJ2-3	TGTGCCAGCAGCCCAGCGGGAGGGGGTACAGATACGCAGTATTTT	CASSPAGGGTDTQYF
TRBV11-2	TRBD1	NA	TRBJ2-7	TGTGCCAGCAGCATACAACCCGGGACAGGGGGGTACGAGCAGTACTTC	CASSIQPGTGGYEQYF
TRBV11-2	TRBD2	NA	TRBJ2-7	TGTGCCAGCAGCCTTCTCGGGGGGTACGAGCAGTACTTC	CASSLLGGYEQYF
TRBV29-1	NA	NA	TRBJ1-5	TGCAGCGTTGAAGTAACAGGCGATCAGCCCCAGCATTTT	CSVEVTGDQPQHF
TRBV7-3	NA	NA	TRBJ2-2	TGTGCCAGCAGCCGAACACACGTGGACACCGGGGAGCTGTTTTTT	CASSRTHVDTGELFF
TRBV5-6	NA	NA	TRBJ2-7	TGTGCCAGCAGCTTATGGCTAGCCAACGTCCACGAGCAGTACTTC	CASSLWLANVHEQYF
TRBV24-1	NA	NA	TRBJ1-2	TGTGCCACCAGTGATCCCGCGGGTCCCTTCTATGGCTACACCTTC	CATSDPAGPFYGYTF
TRBV14	NA	NA	TRBJ2-1	TGTGCCAGCAGCTCCTCCCGGGGGACCCCTCGCTCCTACAATGAGCAGTTCTTC	CASSSSRGTPRSYNEQFF
TRBV3-1/TRBV3-2	TRBD2	NA	TRBJ2-4	TGTGCCAGCAGCCAAGAACTAGCGGGGGGGAGGGACATTCAGTACTTC	CASSQELAGGRDIQYF
TRBV7-9	NA	NA	TRBJ2-1	TGTGCCAGCAGCTTGACTCTCTATGAGCAGTTCTTC	CASSLTLYEQFF
TRBV25-1	TRBD1	once	TRBJ1-4	TGTGCCAGCAGTGAAAGCAGGGGGCTTAATGAAAAACTGTTTTTT	CASSESRGLNEKLFF
TRBV9	NA	NA	TRBJ1-2	TGTGCCAGCAGCCCCCGTAGCTGGGATGGCTACACCTTC	CASSPRSWDGYTF
TRBV10-3	NA	once	TRBJ1-1	TGTGCCATCAGTCCCACGGGAGCGGAAGCTTTCTTT	CAISPTGAEAFF
TRBV9	TRBD2	NA	TRBJ2-3	TGTGCCAGCAGCCCCGGACTAGCGGGAGCATCGGGTACGCAGTATTTT	CASSPGLAGASGTQYF
TRBV5-4	NA	NA	TRBJ1-1	TGTGCCAGCAGGCAGGGGACGGAAAACACTGAAGCTTTCTTT	CASRQGTENTEAFF
TRBV4-3	NA	NA	TRBJ2-3	TGCGCCAGCAGCCGCTGGAAGGAGGGCACAGATACGCAGTATTTT	CASSRWKEGTDTQYF